The TCR beta chain under discussion was sequenced for a study of cytomegalovirus exposure and HLA in healthy donors. 13 Jbeta primers and 60 Vbeta primers were used for the PCR. TCRdb's copy holds only in-frame clones and misses some; the assay was immunoSEQ multiplex PCR. There are 180,000 or so clones in the sample; about four fifths occur only once, and 2.9% lies in the top ten. CDR1 and CDR2 from the germline V gene are LNHDA and SQIVND (reference sequence). With 3 bases clipped from V and 2 bases from J, the junction kept 4 bases outside the gene matches. CDR3 length equals 15 residues. This TCR came from a female donor in good health and CMV-seronegative. The rearrangement joins TRBV19 to TRBJ2-7; TRBD1 agrees at 10 bases. The source material was PBMCs. In nucleotides, the CDR3 is TGTGCCAGTAGTATCATGGGGACAGGGGCCTACGAGCAGTACTTC. It codes for CASSIMGTGAYEQYF.